Following are 11 T cell receptor beta chains from one sample sequenced in a study of technical replicates of blood from a handful of donors (dated by TCRdb to the late 2010s). Library preparation was by the immunoSEQ multiplex PCR assay. This is the immuneACCESS table as TCRdb keeps it, with only in-frame sequences that have V and J called. A part of the clones is gone; compared with another copy, unresolved V genes explain less than half, and the rest is unexplained. The sample table shows tens of thousands of clones, and nearly 98% are seen once. Jointly, the top ten make up approximately 0.21% of the sample. Sequenced sample: T cells isolated from PBMCs. These receptors were obtained from a human donor in good health.

The chain is built from TRBV5-5 and TRBJ1-4; 7 bases align to TRBD1. The length of the CDR3 is 18 residues. V shed 4 bases and J 4 bases; nucleotides not matched to a gene: 16. Germline V gene lookup returns CDR1 SGHKS and CDR2 YYEKEE (reference sequence). Here the CDR3 DNA reads TGTGCCAGCAGCCCAGGGACAGACCAGGTTCAGGGTAATGAAAAACTGTTTTTT. This encodes CASSPGTDQVQGNEKLFF.

The rearrangement joins TRBV2 to TRBJ1-5; maybe TRBD1 (5 bases). Trimming took 2 bases from V and 8 from J, leaving 16 bases between them. The germline gives CDR1 SNHLY, CDR2 FYNNEI. This CDR3 comprises 15 residues. DNA of the CDR3: TGTGCCAGCAGTGAAATTGGTAAGGGGCTCGAGCCCCAGCATTTT. Protein product: CASSEIGKGLEPQHF.

The chain couples TRBV29-1 to TRBJ2-3; D is possibly TRBD1 (6 bases). Germline assignment: CDR1 SQVTM and CDR2 ANQGSEA. Trimming removed 3 bases at V and 2 bases at J, with 12 bases between. The CDR3 length is 14 residues. CDR3 coding DNA: TGCAGCGTTGACAGGGGAAGAGTCACAGATACGCAGTATTTT. It encodes CSVDRGRVTDTQYF.

The chain is built from TRBV7-9 and TRBJ2-7; 7 bases map to TRBD1. CDR3 size: 15 residues. The V gene end was trimmed by 3 bases and the J gene end by 3 bases; junction bases not matched to a gene: 8. CDR1 is SEHNR, CDR2 FQNEAQ, per germline (reference sequence). CDR3 sequence: CASSLIGRGSYEQYF. DNA of the CDR3: TGTGCCAGCAGCTTGATAGGCAGGGGGAGCTACGAGCAGTACTTC.

The chain carries TRBV28 and TRBJ2-5; 14 positions agree with TRBD2. The CDR3 spans 15 residues. Trimming cost V 6 bases and J 5 bases; bases outside gene matches: 5. Germline CDR1 and CDR2: MDHEN and SYDVKM. The DNA of the CDR3 is TGTGCCAGCAGGACTAGCGGGGGGGGTTCGGAGACCCAGTACTTC. Translation gives CASRTSGGGSETQYF.

V and J are TRBV11-2 and TRBJ1-1; 7 bases match TRBD1. The germline V gene has CDR1 SGHAT and CDR2 FQNNGV. This CDR3 has 13 amino acids. J gave up 7 bases and V 5 bases, and 7 bases lay outside the gene matches. In DNA form, the CDR3 reads TGTGCCAGCAGCGGGGCCGGGACAGTTGAAGCTTTCTTT. Amino acids: CASSGAGTVEAFF.

V and J are TRBV5-1 and TRBJ2-1; D unclear. Trimming removed 0 bases at V and 8 bases at J, with 9 bases between. In germline, CDR1 is SGHRS, CDR2 YFSETQ. The CDR3 covers 13 residues. DNA for the CDR3: TGCGCCAGCAGCTTGGCGTTTCTCGATGAGCAGTTCTTC. Its protein is CASSLAFLDEQFF.

A single count supports this clone. The chain links TRBV2 to TRBJ1-1; the match to TRBD1 covers 8 bases. Germline-derived CDR1 and CDR2 are SNHLY and FYNNEI. V lost 8 bases to trimming and J lost 0 bases; unmatched junction nucleotides: 2. The CDR3 is 13 amino acids. The CDR3 sequence: CASGQGLNTEAFF. The DNA of the CDR3 is TGTGCCAGCGGACAGGGCCTGAACACTGAAGCTTTCTTT. The variable domain in full, with the rest retrieved from reference TRBV2 and TRBJ1-1, is EPEVTQTPSHQVTQMGQEVILRCVPISNHLYFYWYRQILGQKVEFLVSFYNNEISEKSEIFDDQFSVERPDGSNFTLKIRSTKLEDSAMYFCASGQGLNTEAFFGQGTRLTVV.

The chain combines TRBV6-4 with TRBJ1-2; tentatively, D is TRBD1 (5 bases). Trimming took off 0 bases at V and 11 bases at J, with 16 bases between the two ends. This CDR3 contains 14 residues. The germline CDR1 and CDR2 sequences are MRHNA and SNTAGT. CDR3 sequence (DNA): TGTGCCAGCAGTGACTCGCGGGGGTCGACAGTTTACACCTTC. This gives the protein CASSDSRGSTVYTF.

The J gene is TRBJ2-2, the V gene TRBV10-3, with 7 positions matching TRBD1. In germline, CDR1 is ENHRY, CDR2 SYGVKD. The CDR3 length is 17 residues. The trim removed 4 bases at V and 3 bases at J, leaving 11 bases unmatched. CDR3 DNA sequence: TGTGCCATCAGTGGGCTCAACCGGGACAGCTACACCGGGGAGCTGTTTTTT. This translates into CAISGLNRDSYTGELFF.

CDR3 loop: CASSEWRVGPMNTGELFF. In DNA, the CDR3 is TGTGCCAGCAGTGAATGGAGGGTGGGACCGATGAACACCGGGGAGCTGTTTTTT. This chain joins TRBV25-1 and TRBJ2-2, with D perhaps TRBD2 (6 bases). V was shortened by 1 base and J by 1 base, with 16 bases between the two germline ends. The germline CDR1 and CDR2 sequences are MGHDK and SYGVNS. The length of the CDR3 is 18 residues.